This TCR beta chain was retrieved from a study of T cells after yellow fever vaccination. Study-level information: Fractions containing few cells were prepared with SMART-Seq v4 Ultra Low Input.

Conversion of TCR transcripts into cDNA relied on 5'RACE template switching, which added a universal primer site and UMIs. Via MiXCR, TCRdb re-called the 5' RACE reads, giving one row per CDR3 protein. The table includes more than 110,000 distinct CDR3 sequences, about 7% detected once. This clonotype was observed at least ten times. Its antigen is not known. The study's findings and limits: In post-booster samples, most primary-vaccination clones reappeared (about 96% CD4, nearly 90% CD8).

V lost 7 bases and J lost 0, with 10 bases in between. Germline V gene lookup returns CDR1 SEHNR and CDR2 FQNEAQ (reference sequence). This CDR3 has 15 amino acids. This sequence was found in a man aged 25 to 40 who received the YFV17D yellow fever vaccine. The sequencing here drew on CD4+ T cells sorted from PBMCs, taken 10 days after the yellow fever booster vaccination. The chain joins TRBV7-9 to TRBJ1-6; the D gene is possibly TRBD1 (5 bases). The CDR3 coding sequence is TGTGCCAGCAACGAGGGGAGCTCCTATAATTCACCCCTCCACTTT. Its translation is CASNEGSSYNSPLHF.